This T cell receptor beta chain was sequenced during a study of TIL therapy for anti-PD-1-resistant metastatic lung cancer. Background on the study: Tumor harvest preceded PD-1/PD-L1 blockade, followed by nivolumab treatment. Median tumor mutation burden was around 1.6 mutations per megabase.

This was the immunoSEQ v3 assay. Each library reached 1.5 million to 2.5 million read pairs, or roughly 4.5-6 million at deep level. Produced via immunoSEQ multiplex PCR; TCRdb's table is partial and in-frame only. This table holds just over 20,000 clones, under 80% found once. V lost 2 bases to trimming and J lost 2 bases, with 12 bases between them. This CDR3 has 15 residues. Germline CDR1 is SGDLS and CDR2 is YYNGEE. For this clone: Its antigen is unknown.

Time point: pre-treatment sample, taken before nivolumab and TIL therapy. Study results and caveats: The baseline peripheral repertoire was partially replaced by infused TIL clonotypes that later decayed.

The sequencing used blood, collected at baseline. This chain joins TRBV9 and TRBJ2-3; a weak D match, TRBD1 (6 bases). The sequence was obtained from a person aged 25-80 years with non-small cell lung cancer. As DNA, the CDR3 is TGTGCCAGCAGCGTCTCCGGGACATCCACAGATACGCAGTATTTT. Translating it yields CASSVSGTSTDTQYF. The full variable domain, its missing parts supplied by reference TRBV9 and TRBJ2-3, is DSGVTQTPKHLITATGQRVTLRCSPRSGDLSVYWYQQSLDQGLQFLIQYYNGEERAKGNILERFSAQQFPDLHSELNLSSLELGDSALYFCASSVSGTSTDTQYFGPGTRLTVL.